Listed below are T cell receptor beta chains from one sample, sequenced in a study of blood T cell repertoires in COVID-19. Here immunoSEQ multiplex PCR was the method, and the copy in TCRdb shows in-frame clones only, minus some. The table has about 160,000 clones, roughly nine tenths seen once. Input material: peripheral blood. Receptors were obtained from a man between 60 and 70 years old with active or convalescent COVID-19. Each CDR3 is given with its conserved first and last residue. A D gene is named only where the DNA matches it firmly. Size is omitted from some rows. Given values are once, few, many or a class for expanded clones.

V	D	J	size	CDR3	DNA
TRBV19	NA	TRBJ2-2	NA	CASTLHGDPWTNTGELFF	TGTGCCAGTACCCTACACGGGGATCCCTGGACGAACACCGGGGAGCTGTTTTTT
TRBV4-2	TRBD1	TRBJ2-2	NA	CASSQDIAGGRELFF	TGTGCCAGCAGCCAAGATATAGCAGGGGGCAGGGAGCTGTTTTTT
TRBV27	NA	TRBJ1-3	NA	CASSFVASSGNTIYF	TGTGCCAGCAGTTTCGTTGCCAGCTCTGGAAACACCATATATTTT
TRBV11-2	TRBD1	TRBJ1-2	NA	CASSLVRVGGAYGYTF	TGTGCCAGCAGCTTAGTTCGAGTAGGGGGCGCCTATGGCTACACCTTC
TRBV7-9	NA	TRBJ2-7	few	CASSWLTGSYEQYF	TGTGCCAGCAGCTGGTTGACAGGCTCCTACGAGCAGTACTTC
TRBV19	TRBD1	TRBJ1-1	NA	CASSIVTQGAEAFF	TGTGCCAGTAGTATAGTGACCCAGGGGGCTGAAGCTTTCTTT
TRBV2	NA	TRBJ2-3	NA	CASSETGRYTDTQYF	TGTGCCAGCAGTGAGACAGGACGATACACAGATACGCAGTATTTT
TRBV7-8	NA	TRBJ2-1	NA	CASSLGGVGSSNEQFF	TGTGCCAGCAGCTTAGGAGGCGTCGGCAGTTCTAATGAGCAGTTCTTC
TRBV24-1	TRBD2	TRBJ2-1	NA	CATSVGGSYANEQFF	TGTGCCACCAGTGTCGGGGGGTCCTACGCCAATGAGCAGTTCTTC
TRBV11-2	NA	TRBJ1-1	NA	CASSQQGMNTEAFF	TGTGCCAGCAGCCAACAGGGCATGAACACTGAAGCTTTCTTT
TRBV2	TRBD1	TRBJ2-2	NA	CASRLTGVTGELFF	TGTGCCAGCAGACTGACAGGGGTAACCGGGGAGCTGTTTTTT
TRBV5-5	TRBD1	TRBJ1-5	NA	CASSLGATGGNQPQHF	TGTGCCAGCAGCTTGGGGGCGACAGGGGGGAATCAGCCCCAGCATTTT
TRBV4-1	TRBD1	TRBJ2-7	NA	CASSPRGQITVEQYF	TGCGCCAGCAGCCCTCGGGGACAGATTACGGTCGAGCAGTACTTC
TRBV7-2	NA	TRBJ2-1	NA	CASSPRRDYNEQFF	TGTGCCAGCAGCCCAAGACGGGACTACAATGAGCAGTTCTTC
TRBV18	NA	TRBJ2-7	NA	CASSLERQIYEQYF	TGTGCCAGCTCCCTTGAGCGACAGATATACGAGCAGTACTTC
TRBV7-2	NA	TRBJ1-1	NA	CASSVDTNTEAFF	TGTGCCAGCAGCGTGGACACAAACACTGAAGCTTTCTTT
TRBV18	TRBD2	TRBJ2-7	NA	CASSSSGGQAYEQYF	TGTGCCAGCTCTTCTAGCGGGGGGCAAGCCTACGAGCAGTACTTC
TRBV18	TRBD1	TRBJ1-1	NA	CASSPGGGTGAEAFF	TGTGCCAGCTCCCCAGGTGGGGGGACAGGTGCTGAAGCTTTCTTT
TRBV27	TRBD1	TRBJ1-2	NA	CASSSNYRGEGYGYTF	TGTGCCAGCAGTTCGAATTACAGGGGAGAAGGCTATGGCTACACCTTC
TRBV2	TRBD2	TRBJ2-7	NA	CASTPNLGLAGEQYF	TGTGCCAGCACTCCGAATCTGGGACTAGCGGGCGAGCAGTACTTC
TRBV19	NA	TRBJ1-2	NA	CASSIPGGRYTF	TGTGCCAGTAGTATACCCGGGGGTCGCTACACCTTC
TRBV7-9	TRBD1	TRBJ1-4	NA	CASSEDGQGAVKLFF	TGTGCCAGCAGCGAGGATGGGCAGGGGGCGGTAAAACTGTTTTTT
TRBV6-5	NA	TRBJ2-3	NA	CASRPLGGVTDTQYF	TGTGCCAGCAGGCCTTTGGGGGGTGTCACAGATACGCAGTATTTT
TRBV28	TRBD2	TRBJ2-7	NA	CASSSSGGGAYEQYF	TGTGCCAGCAGCTCTAGCGGGGGGGGTGCCTACGAGCAGTACTTC
TRBV5-1	NA	TRBJ2-7	NA	CASSLRRDLPYEQYF	TGCGCCAGCAGCTTGCGCCGGGATCTCCCCTACGAGCAGTACTTC
TRBV27	TRBD1	TRBJ1-1	NA	CASSQYPPNRGLNTEAFF	TGTGCCAGCAGTCAATATCCTCCGAACAGGGGCCTGAACACTGAAGCTTTCTTT
TRBV7-9	TRBD1	TRBJ2-7	NA	CASSPSTGVYEQYF	TGTGCCAGCAGCCCATCAACAGGGGTCTACGAGCAGTACTTC